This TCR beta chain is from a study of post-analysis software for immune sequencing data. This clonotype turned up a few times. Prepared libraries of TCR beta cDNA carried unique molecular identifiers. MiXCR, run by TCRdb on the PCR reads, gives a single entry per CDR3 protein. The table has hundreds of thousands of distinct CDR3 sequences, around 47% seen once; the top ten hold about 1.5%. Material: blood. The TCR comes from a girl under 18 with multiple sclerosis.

This CDR3 is CASSPLWGYEQYF. Written as DNA, the CDR3 is TGCGCCAGCAGCCCACTTTGGGGGTACGAGCAGTACTTC. The chain couples TRBV4-1 to TRBJ2-7; D possibly uses TRBD1 or TRBD2 (5 bases each). V dropped 4 bases and J dropped 4 bases, with 11 bases sitting between them. Germline V CDR1 and CDR2: MGHRA, YSYEKL. This CDR3 is 13 amino acids long.